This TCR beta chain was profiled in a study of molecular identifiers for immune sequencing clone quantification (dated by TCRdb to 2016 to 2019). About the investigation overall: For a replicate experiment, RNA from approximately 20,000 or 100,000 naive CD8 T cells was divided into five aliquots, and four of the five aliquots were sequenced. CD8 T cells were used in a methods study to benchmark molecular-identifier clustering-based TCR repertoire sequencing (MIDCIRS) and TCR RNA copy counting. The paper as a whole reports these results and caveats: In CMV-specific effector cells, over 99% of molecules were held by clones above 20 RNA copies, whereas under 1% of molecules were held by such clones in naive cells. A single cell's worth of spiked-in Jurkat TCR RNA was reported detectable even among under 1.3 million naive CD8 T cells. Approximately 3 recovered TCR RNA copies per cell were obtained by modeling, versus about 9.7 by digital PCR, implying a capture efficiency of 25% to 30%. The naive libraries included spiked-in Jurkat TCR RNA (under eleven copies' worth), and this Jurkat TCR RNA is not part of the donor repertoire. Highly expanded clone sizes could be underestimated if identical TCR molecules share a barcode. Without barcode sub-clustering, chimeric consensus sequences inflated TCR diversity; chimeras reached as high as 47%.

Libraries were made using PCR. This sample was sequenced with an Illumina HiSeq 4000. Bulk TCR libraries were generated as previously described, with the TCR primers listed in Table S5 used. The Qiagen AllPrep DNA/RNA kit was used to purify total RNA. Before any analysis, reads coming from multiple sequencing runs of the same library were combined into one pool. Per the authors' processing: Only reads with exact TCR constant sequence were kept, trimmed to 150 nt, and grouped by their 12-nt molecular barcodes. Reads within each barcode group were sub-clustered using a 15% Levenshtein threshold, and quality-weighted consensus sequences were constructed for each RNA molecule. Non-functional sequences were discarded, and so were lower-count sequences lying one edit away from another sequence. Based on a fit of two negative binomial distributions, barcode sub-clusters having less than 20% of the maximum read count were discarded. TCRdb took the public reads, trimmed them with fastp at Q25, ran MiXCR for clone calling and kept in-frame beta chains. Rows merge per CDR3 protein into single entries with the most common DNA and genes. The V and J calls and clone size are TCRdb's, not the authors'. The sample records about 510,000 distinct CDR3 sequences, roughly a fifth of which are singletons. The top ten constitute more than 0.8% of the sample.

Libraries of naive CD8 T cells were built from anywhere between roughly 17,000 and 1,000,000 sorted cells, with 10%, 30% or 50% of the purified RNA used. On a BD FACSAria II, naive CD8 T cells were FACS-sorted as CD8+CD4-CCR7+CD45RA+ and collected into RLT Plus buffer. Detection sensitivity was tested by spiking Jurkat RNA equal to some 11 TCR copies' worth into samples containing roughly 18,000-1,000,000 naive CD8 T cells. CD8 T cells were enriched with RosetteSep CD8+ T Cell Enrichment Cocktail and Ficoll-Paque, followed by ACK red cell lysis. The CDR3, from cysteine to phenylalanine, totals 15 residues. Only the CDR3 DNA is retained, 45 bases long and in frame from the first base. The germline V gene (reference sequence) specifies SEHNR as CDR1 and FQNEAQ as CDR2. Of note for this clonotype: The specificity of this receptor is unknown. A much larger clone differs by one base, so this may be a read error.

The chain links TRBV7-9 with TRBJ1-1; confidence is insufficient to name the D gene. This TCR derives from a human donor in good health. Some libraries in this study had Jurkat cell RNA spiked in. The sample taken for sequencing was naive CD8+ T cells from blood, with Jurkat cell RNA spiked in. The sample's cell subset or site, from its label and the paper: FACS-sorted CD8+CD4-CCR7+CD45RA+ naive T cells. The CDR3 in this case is CASGLGSTAGTEAFF. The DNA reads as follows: TGTGCCAGCGGCTTAGGAAGCACGGCAGGCACTGAAGCTTTCTTT.